The table lists the clone carrying this T cell receptor (beta chain) with a few counts. Its antigen is unknown. The data derive from a study of blood T cells in healthy people across ages. Broader study findings: Calculation of diversity from one million T cells yielded estimates considered to be underestimates.

Germline loops: CDR1 GTSNPN, CDR2 SVGIG (reference sequence). This CDR3 contains 15 residues. V shed 0 bases and J shed 0 bases, with 12 bases lying between them. Together with a sample-barcoded 5' primer, a J-beta primer mix was included in a second PCR lasting about 7 to 12 cycles. Unique molecular identifiers of 12 random nucleotides labeled each cDNA. Each CDR3 protein gets one entry after TCRdb re-called the 5' RACE reads with MiXCR. The data hold hundreds of thousands of distinct CDR3 sequences, with about 30% observed a single time. Samples had at least 6 million PBMCs isolated from them. This TCR was recovered from a woman older than 75 in good health. The sample was blood. The J gene is TRBJ2-7, the V gene TRBV30, with TRBD2 as a possible D gene (6 bases). The CDR3 reads CAWSVGTGSSYEQYF. The CDR3 nucleotides read TGTGCCTGGAGTGTGGGGACCGGGAGCTCCTACGAGCAGTACTTC.